A single sample gave rise to the 20 T cell receptor beta chains below, sequenced in a study of immune heterogeneity within non-small cell lung tumors (dated by TCRdb to the late 2010s). The instrument given in TCRdb is HiSeq X Ten. A multiplex PCR system amplified the TCR beta CDR3 region, with a first 10-cycle round using 32 V-gene forward and 13 J-gene reverse primers. TCRdb itself trimmed the public reads at Q25 with fastp, ran MiXCR and retained productive beta chains. Rows are unified per CDR3 protein, each entry keeping the most common DNA and genes. This sample comprises over 3,000 distinct CDR3 sequences, roughly a quarter of them detected only once. 10% to 15% of the sample is taken by the ten largest. For the TCR template, genomic DNA was extracted from bulk tumor tissue, and approximately 640 ng of gDNA was amplified for each sample. During surgery, multiple biopsies were taken from each primary tumor and placed as far apart as possible within the tumor mass. The study cohort was described as untreated and was composed of newly diagnosed NSCLC cases undergoing curative surgery.

Source material: lung tumor tissue. The receptors were sampled from a man aged 60 to 75 with non-small cell lung cancer.

There are a few counts of this clonotype. The chain has TRBV28 and TRBJ2-1; TRBD1 matches at 8 bases. The CDR3 length is 16 residues. Germline CDR1 is MDHEN and CDR2 is SYDVKM. With V trimmed by 3 bases and J by 8 bases, 12 bases remained unmatched. The CDR3 sequence: CASSFPGTGYIHEQFF. The CDR3 region has the DNA TGTGCCAGCAGTTTCCCCGGGACAGGTTATATCCATGAGCAGTTCTTC.

By sample fraction, this clonotype is medium-sized. The chain joins TRBV12-3 or TRBV12-4 to TRBJ2-1, with 10 bases that match TRBD2. Germline trimming cut 3 bases from V and 5 bases from J; bases unmatched to any gene: 4. CDR3 length equals 15 residues. CDR3 DNA: TGTGCCAGCAGTTTTTCCCTAGCGGGGGACAATGAGCAGTTCTTC. This encodes CASSFSLAGDNEQFF.

As to this clonotype: A much more abundant neighbour one base away suggests this may be a read error. V usage is TRBV7-9 and J usage is TRBJ1-1; D unclear. Germline CDR1 is SEHNR and CDR2 is FQNEAQ (reference sequence). V was shortened by 2 bases and J by 8 bases, with 12 bases between the two germline ends. This CDR3 comprises 13 residues. CDR3 region: CASSLRQLGEAFF. The CDR3 DNA reads TGTGCCAGCAGCTTAAGGCAGTTAGGGGAAGCTTTCTTT.

This clonotype was seen more than once but under ten times. This chain links TRBV2 with TRBJ2-5, with 11 bases matching TRBD2. V lost 4 bases, J lost 1 base, and 5 bases stayed unmatched. CDR3 length: 16 residues. Germline V gene sequence: CDR1 SNHLY, CDR2 FYNNEI. The CDR3 DNA is TGTGCCAGCAGTGTATCCGGGACTAGCGGCCAAGAGACCCAGTACTTC. Translation gives CASSVSGTSGQETQYF.

In its sample, this clonotype ranks as medium-sized. This rearrangement joins TRBV11-2 to TRBJ2-7; 10 bases align to TRBD2. CDR3 length: 15 residues. Per the germline V gene, CDR1 is SGHAT and CDR2 is FQNNGV. V trimming: 6 bases; J trimming: 6 bases; junction bases outside the gene matches: 11. CDR3 DNA: TGTGCCAGCAGATCTGTGAGGGAGCGGGAGGGCGAGCAGTACTTC. Translation: CASRSVREREGEQYF.

Notes on this clonotype: Since a much larger clone is just one base distant, this may be a read error. The chain combines TRBV20-1 with TRBJ2-7; 8 nucleotides align to TRBD2. Germline CDR1 is DFQATT and CDR2 is SNEGSKA (reference sequence). This CDR3 is 14 amino acids long. V shed 4 bases, J shed 3 bases, and the junction held 8 bases outside the gene matches. The CDR3 nucleotides read TGCAGTGCTAATATGGGACTAGGGAACTACGAGCAGTACTTC. This sequence encodes CSANMGLGNYEQYF.

Note on this clonotype: Being one base from a much bigger clone, this may be a read error. The chain carries TRBV19 and TRBJ2-7; D possibly corresponds to TRBD1 (6 bases). Germline V CDR1 and CDR2: LNHDA, SQIVND (reference sequence). The CDR3 runs 14 residues. The germline V and J ends were trimmed by 6 bases and 0 bases, with 12 bases remaining between them. As DNA, the CDR3 is TGTGCCAGTAGGGGGACATGGAGCTCCTACGAGCAGTACTTC. It encodes CASRGTWSSYEQYF.

By sample share, this clonotype is medium-sized. This chain's CDR3 is CASEPRDRHSNQPQHF. Written as DNA, the CDR3 is TGTGCCAGTGAGCCCCGGGACAGACATAGCAATCAGCCCCAGCATTTT. This chain uses TRBV19 with TRBJ1-5, with 7 bases matching TRBD1. Per the germline V gene, CDR1 is LNHDA and CDR2 is SQIVND (reference sequence). This CDR3 has 16 amino acids. V was pared by 8 bases and J by 0 bases, with 10 bases of the junction left unmatched. Based on the CDR3 plus reference TRBV19 and TRBJ1-5, the full variable domain is DGGITQSPKYLFRKEGQNVTLSCEQNLNHDAMYWYRQDPGQGLRLIYYSQIVNDFQKGDIAEGYSVSREKKESFPLTVTSAQKNPTAFYLCASEPRDRHSNQPQHFGDGTRLSIL.

This clonotype was recorded a few times. The rearrangement links TRBV28 to TRBJ2-3; D possibly corresponds to TRBD2 (7 bases). The germline V and J ends were trimmed by 3 bases and 3 bases, with 16 bases remaining between them. CDR1 and CDR2 (germline): MDHEN, SYDVKM. The CDR3 sequence is 16 residues long. DNA for the CDR3: TGTGCCAGCAGTTTTGGGGGCGGGAGTTGGACAGATACGCAGTATTTT. It encodes CASSFGGGSWTDTQYF.

V is TRBV27 and J is TRBJ2-5; TRBD1 or TRBD2 may be the D gene (7 bases each). CDR1 MNHEY and CDR2 SMNVEV come from the germline V gene (reference sequence). Trimming cost V 4 bases and J 1 base, with 13 bases left between them. The CDR3 runs 15 residues. The CDR3 coding sequence is TGTGCCAGCAGTTCTCCAGGGGGGGGCCAAGAGACCCAGTACTTC. Translated: CASSSPGGGQETQYF.

This clonotype showed up just a few times. The chain couples TRBV6-1 to TRBJ1-4; possibly TRBD1 for D (5 bases). Per germline, CDR1 MNHNS and CDR2 SASEGT. The length of the CDR3 is 13 residues. The ends were cut back, 8 bases at V and 8 bases at J, with 15 bases in the middle. This chain's CDR3 is CASLRELGEKLFF. The CDR3 bases are TGTGCCAGCCTCAGGGAGCTGGGCGAAAAACTGTTTTTT.

This clonotype is labeled medium-sized. This chain links TRBV7-9 with TRBJ1-2, with a tentative D call TRBD1 (5 bases). The CDR3 extends over 14 amino acids. V was trimmed by 4 bases and J by 3 bases, leaving 12 bases between them. Germline V lookup: CDR1 SEHNR, CDR2 FQNEAQ (reference sequence). The CDR3 loop is CASSSSGADYGYTF. The DNA of the CDR3 is TGTGCCAGCAGCTCTAGCGGGGCCGACTATGGCTACACCTTC.

This clonotype showed up just once. This may come from a read error, since a much larger clone is one base off. The rearrangement uses TRBV20-1 and TRBJ1-5; D unclear. Germline lookup yields CDR1 DFQATT and CDR2 SNEGSKA (reference sequence). The CDR3 runs to 14 residues. CDR3 bases: TGCAGTGCAACCGAACCCATGAGCAATCAGCCCAAGCATTTT. Amino acid sequence: CSATEPMSNQPKHF.

A remark on this clonotype: With a much larger clone just one base away, this may be a read error. The rearrangement links TRBV20-1 to TRBJ1-2; no firm D call. Germline CDR1 and CDR2: DFQATT and SNEGSKA (reference sequence). CDR3 length equals 14 residues. The DNA for the CDR3 is TGCATTGCCATAGGCTTCCTCGCTAACTATGGCTACACCTTC. The encoded protein is CIAIGFLANYGYTF.

Remarks on this clonotype: A much larger clone differs by one base, so this may be a read error. The chain recombines TRBV7-9 with TRBJ2-3; 7 bases map to TRBD2. The V gene's germline CDR1 is SEHNR and CDR2 FQNEAQ (reference sequence). CDR3 length: 14 amino acids. The CDR3 here is CASRLAASTATQYF. The CDR3 bases are TGTGCCAGCAGGCTAGCGGCTAGCACAGCTACGCAGTATTTT.

Regarding this clonotype: One end of the junction fails to match germline, which may point to a read error. The genes are TRBV18 and TRBJ2-5, with D possibly matching TRBD1 (6 bases). The CDR3 is 14 amino acids. Germline V CDR1 and CDR2: KGHSH, LQKENI. This CDR3 reads CAGSTLQGQETQYF. CDR3 in DNA: TGTGCCGGCTCCACCTTACAGGGTCAAGAGACCCAGTACTTC.

As regards this clonotype: This may be a read error, as it is one base from a much larger clone. In DNA, the CDR3 is TGCAGTGCTAGAGGTCAGGAAGGCAATCAGCCCCAGCATTTT. It encodes CSARGQEGNQPQHF. The V gene is TRBV20-1, the J gene TRBJ1-5; no reliable D call. The CDR3 loop spans 14 amino acids. Germline lookup yields CDR1 DFQATT and CDR2 SNEGSKA (reference sequence). V was pared by 1 base and J by 2 bases, with 9 bases between.

This clonotype is medium-sized by share. This sequence joins TRBV6-5 and TRBJ2-7; weak D call: TRBD1 (5 bases). V was shortened by 0 bases and J by 0 bases, with 9 bases between the two germline ends. The CDR3 contains 15 residues. Germline CDR1 MNHEY, CDR2 SVGAGI. The CDR3 reads CASSYSGQHSYEQYF. The CDR3 DNA is TGTGCCAGCAGTTACTCGGGGCAGCACTCCTACGAGCAGTACTTC.

The rearrangement links TRBV9 to TRBJ2-7; no firm D call. Trimming left V 0 bases short and J 3 bases short, with 19 bases between. The CDR3 has 17 amino acids. The germline V gene has CDR1 SGDLS and CDR2 YYNGEE. The CDR3 DNA follows: TGTGCCAGCAGCGTAGGGTTAGACCCGGGCCCCCGCTACGAGCAGTACTTC. Amino acids: CASSVGLDPGPRYEQYF.

This clonotype has only a few counts. This chain uses TRBV29-1 with TRBJ2-5, with D hard to call. Trimming stripped 7 bases from V and 5 bases from J, with 14 bases between. From germline, CDR1 is SQVTM and CDR2 ANQGSEA. The CDR3 spans 12 residues. The CDR3 DNA follows: TGCAGCGCATACGACGTGGGGGAGACCCAGTACTTC. Protein: CSAYDVGETQYF.